One and the same sample provided the 8 T cell receptor beta chains below, sequenced in a study of blood T cell repertoires in COVID-19. The data were produced by immunoSEQ multiplex PCR, yet TCRdb's version contains in-frame clones alone and is incomplete. The table shows some 330,000 clones, with over 80% occurring only once. Sequences were obtained from PBMCs or T cells enriched from blood (not recorded which). The receptors come from a woman aged 45-65 years who had recovered from COVID-19.

The chain recombines TRBV27 with TRBJ1-6; TRBD1 might be the D (6 bases). Germline-derived CDR1 and CDR2 are MNHEY and SMNVEV (reference sequence). V shed 7 bases and J shed 5 bases, with 21 bases lying between them. The CDR3 contains 17 residues. The CDR3 nucleotides read TGTGCCAGCAAAGCCCTACAGGGTGTAGGGCATAATTCACCCCTCCACTTT. Protein: CASKALQGVGHNSPLHF.

The chain employs TRBV4-1 and TRBJ2-5; possibly TRBD1 for D (6 bases). Trimming removed 0 bases from V and 7 bases from J, with 18 bases in between. CDR1 MGHRA and CDR2 YSYEKL come from the germline V gene. This CDR3 has 16 amino acids. The CDR3, as DNA: TGCGCCAGCAGCCAAGATCCGGGCCTGCTGGGGGCGACCCAGTACTTC. Its translation: CASSQDPGLLGATQYF.

V usage is TRBV4-3 and J usage is TRBJ2-3; 8 bases line up with TRBD2. Unmatched junction bases numbered 4, after V lost 1 base and J lost 1 base. Germline CDR1 and CDR2: LGHNA and YSLEER. The CDR3 runs to 16 residues. CDR3: CASSQGAGDGTDTQYF. The CDR3 DNA reads TGCGCCAGCAGCCAAGGAGCGGGGGATGGCACAGATACGCAGTATTTT.

This chain joins TRBV9 and TRBJ2-2, with 10 bases aligning to TRBD1. The germline CDR1 and CDR2 sequences are SGDLS and YYNGEE. V dropped 0 bases and J dropped 4; count of bases not matched to a gene: 3. The CDR3 has 16 residues. The CDR3 region has the DNA TGTGCCAGCAGCGTAGCAGGGACAGGGGTCACCGGGGAGCTGTTTTTT. Translating it yields CASSVAGTGVTGELFF.

The CDR3: CASSLGLAVASTDTQYF. The CDR3 DNA sequence: TGTGCCAGCAGCTTGGGACTAGCGGTTGCTAGCACAGATACGCAGTATTTT. This chain joins TRBV11-3 and TRBJ2-3; the match to TRBD2 covers 11 bases. Germline V gene data show CDR1 as SGHNT and CDR2 as YENEEA. Germline trimming cut 3 bases from V and 0 bases from J; bases unmatched to any gene: 5. The CDR3 is made up of 17 amino acids.

V gene TRBV6-2 or TRBV6-3 combines with J gene TRBJ1-2; possibly TRBD1 for D (5 bases). The V gene lost 0 bases and the J gene lost 4 bases, with 9 bases spanning the gap. The CDR3 loop spans 14 amino acids. Germline V gene lookup returns CDR1 MNHEY and CDR2 SVGEGT. CDR3: CASSYSPQGYGYTF. DNA for the CDR3: TGTGCCAGCAGTTACTCACCCCAGGGCTATGGCTACACCTTC.

J is TRBJ2-1 and V is TRBV9; 16 bases line up with TRBD2. CDR1 and CDR2 (germline): SGDLS, YYNGEE. The CDR3 has 14 amino acids. J was trimmed by 10 bases and V by 6 bases; bases with no gene match: 4. The CDR3 reads CASTGTSGRGEQFF. CDR3 bases: TGTGCCAGCACCGGGACTAGCGGGAGGGGAGAGCAGTTCTTC.

The chain employs TRBV12-3 or TRBV12-4 and TRBJ1-2; D remains unclear. Trimming shortened V by 4 bases and J by 7 bases, and 10 bases separated the two germline ends. CDR3 size: 12 residues. CDR3 protein: CASSSPVLGYTF. The CDR3 nucleotides are TGTGCCAGCAGTTCACCGGTGCTTGGCTACACCTTC.